Each of the 21 T cell receptor beta chains below was sequenced from the same sample in a study of blood T cell repertoires in COVID-19. Sequenced by immunoSEQ multiplex PCR; TCRdb stores in-frame clones only, minus some. The table shows over 40,000 clones, with about four fifths occurring only once. Sequenced material: peripheral blood. These receptors were collected from a woman aged 60-75 years with acute or convalescent COVID-19.

The chain carries TRBV3-1 (or the pseudogene TRBV3-2) and TRBJ2-1, with TRBD2 identical over 7 bases. Germline assignment: CDR1 LGHDT and CDR2 YNNKEL (reference sequence). V dropped 5 bases and J dropped 6; count of bases not matched to a gene: 7. The length of the CDR3 is 14 residues. The CDR3 reads CASSVAGLFNEQFF. Here the CDR3 DNA reads TGTGCCAGCAGCGTAGCGGGTTTGTTCAATGAGCAGTTCTTC.

The V and J genes are TRBV7-9 and TRBJ2-7; a weak D match, TRBD2 (6 bases). This CDR3 is 14 amino acids long. Germline CDR1 reads SEHNR; CDR2 reads FQNEAQ (reference sequence). Trimming shortened V by 5 bases and J by 3 bases, and 14 bases separated the two germline ends. CDR3 sequence reads: CASSLEGLNYEQYF. The CDR3 region has the DNA TGTGCCAGCAGCCTAGAGGGACTGAACTACGAGCAGTACTTC.

The CDR3 here is CASRFQQGKGANVLTF. CDR3 nucleotides: TGTGCCAGCAGGTTCCAACAGGGAAAGGGGGCCAACGTCCTGACTTTC. The chain recombines TRBV3-1 (or the pseudogene TRBV3-2) with TRBJ2-6, with D possibly being TRBD1 (6 bases). Germline CDR1 LGHDT, CDR2 YNNKEL (reference sequence). Trimming pared 6 bases from V and 4 bases from J, leaving 16 bases between. CDR3 size: 16 residues.

This chain links TRBV6-4 with TRBJ1-1, with D possibly matching TRBD1 (5 bases). This CDR3 is 13 amino acids long. From germline, CDR1 is MRHNA and CDR2 SNTAGT. V shed 4 bases and J shed 4 bases, with 10 bases lying between them. CDR3 protein: CASSAGMGTEAFF. The CDR3 DNA is TGTGCCAGCAGTGCAGGGATGGGCACTGAAGCTTTCTTT.

This clone was observed a single time. The chain carries TRBV28 and TRBJ1-3, with D possibly matching TRBD1 (5 bases). This CDR3 is built from 16 residues. Trimming took 2 bases from V and 4 from J, leaving 15 bases between them. Per the germline V gene, CDR1 is MDHEN and CDR2 is SYDVKM. CDR3 sequence reads: CASSLGADPRGNTIYF. The CDR3 DNA follows: TGTGCCAGCAGTTTAGGGGCAGACCCCAGGGGAAACACCATATATTTT.

V gene TRBV6-2 or TRBV6-3 combines with J gene TRBJ1-1; D might be TRBD1 (6 bases). The germline gives CDR1 MNHEY, CDR2 SVGEGT. The V gene lost 4 bases and the J gene lost 4 bases, with 16 bases spanning the gap. The CDR3 covers 15 residues. The CDR3 reads CASSFHRVTGTEAFF. The DNA of the CDR3 is TGTGCCAGCAGTTTCCACAGGGTCACGGGCACTGAAGCTTTCTTT.

This clone has only a few counts. The chain employs TRBV9 and TRBJ2-2; D might be TRBD1 (5 bases). Germline assignment: CDR1 SGDLS and CDR2 YYNGEE. CDR3 length: 15 amino acids. V lost 1 base and J 3 bases, leaving 10 bases between the germline ends. CDR3 bases: TGTGCCAGCAGCGTACTTGACAGCTACACCGGGGAGCTGTTTTTT. It translates to CASSVLDSYTGELFF.

This sequence joins TRBV5-1 and TRBJ1-2; D is undetermined. The length of the CDR3 is 17 residues. Trimming cost V 3 bases and J 0 bases, with 18 bases left between them. Germline values: CDR1 SGHRS, CDR2 YFSETQ. The CDR3 loop reads CASSSTTGSLANYGYTF. Written as DNA, the CDR3 is TGCGCCAGCAGCTCGACGACGGGAAGTTTAGCTAACTATGGCTACACCTTC.

This rearrangement joins TRBV9 to TRBJ1-4; D is uncertain. The CDR3 contains 13 residues. Germline CDR1 and CDR2: SGDLS and YYNGEE. V dropped 0 bases and J dropped 10 bases, with 10 bases sitting between them. The DNA of the CDR3 is TGTGCCAGCAGCGTAGTGGTCGCGGGAAAACTGTTTTTT. It codes for CASSVVVAGKLFF.

This chain connects TRBV7-3 to TRBJ1-1; D not certain. Germline V lookup: CDR1 SGHTA, CDR2 FQGTGA. This CDR3 has 14 amino acids. Trimming shortened V by 1 base and J by 5 bases, and 11 bases separated the two germline ends. The CDR3 coding sequence is TGTGCCAGCAGCTTAAAGGCCGGGAGGACTGAAGCTTTCTTT. It translates to CASSLKAGRTEAFF.

V gene TRBV6-5 combines with J gene TRBJ1-5, with TRBD1 identical over 8 bases. CDR3 length: 15 amino acids. V gave up 6 bases and J gave up 4 bases; unmatched junction bases: 8. From germline, CDR1 is MNHEY and CDR2 SVGAGI. This CDR3 reads CASRYNQGANQPQHF. The DNA for the CDR3 is TGTGCCAGCAGATACAACCAGGGGGCGAATCAGCCCCAGCATTTT.

The V gene is TRBV12-3 or TRBV12-4, the J gene TRBJ1-1; maybe TRBD1 (6 bases). The CDR3 has 13 amino acids. V was pared by 3 bases and J by 11 bases, with 16 bases between. This chain's CDR3 is CASSFETGRRAFF. CDR3 DNA: TGTGCCAGCAGTTTTGAAACAGGGCGTCGGGCTTTCTTT.

This clone is a singleton in its sample. The chain joins TRBV12-3 or TRBV12-4 to TRBJ2-5; D is perhaps TRBD1 (6 bases). This CDR3 is built from 13 residues. Trimming took 5 bases from V and 3 from J, leaving 10 bases between them. The CDR3 region is CASSLYREETQYF. CDR3 DNA: TGTGCCAGCAGTCTATACAGGGAAGAGACCCAGTACTTC.

This clone has more than one count but fewer than ten. The V and J genes are TRBV12-5 and TRBJ2-5, with 13 bases fitting TRBD2. With V trimmed by 0 bases and J by 5 bases, 3 bases remained unmatched. Germline loops: CDR1 LGHNT, CDR2 FRNRAP. The CDR3 is 16 residues long. CDR3 in DNA: TGTGCTAGTGGTTTGGTACTAGCGGGGGGGCGGGAGACCCAGTACTTC. Translating gives CASGLVLAGGRETQYF. The variable domain in full, with the rest retrieved from reference TRBV12-5 and TRBJ2-5, is DARVTQTPRHKVTEMGQEVTMRCQPILGHNTVFWYRQTMMQGLELLAYFRNRAPLDDSGMPKDRFSAEMPDATLATLKIQPSEPRDSAVYFCASGLVLAGGRETQYFGPGTRLLVL.

The chain combines TRBV5-1 with TRBJ1-1; possible D gene TRBD1, 5 bases. There are 18 residues in the CDR3. The ends were cut back, 2 bases at V and 3 bases at J, with 23 bases in the middle. Germline CDR1 is SGHRS and CDR2 is YFSETQ. CDR3: CASSFSGRGGFQDTEAFF. As DNA, the CDR3 is TGCGCCAGCAGCTTTTCAGGGAGGGGAGGTTTCCAGGACACTGAAGCTTTCTTT.

Concerning this clone: The junction shows a germline mismatch at one end, possibly a read error. The chain has TRBV7-2 and TRBJ2-5; 9 positions match TRBD2. The germline CDR1 and CDR2 sequences are SGHTA and FQGNSA. The CDR3 runs to 14 residues. The CDR3 here is CASSFGTSQGTQYF. The CDR3 DNA reads as TGTGCCAGCAGCTTCGGGACTAGCCAAGGGACCCAGTACTTC.

This clone has just a few counts. The chain links TRBV6-1 to TRBJ2-7; tentatively, D is TRBD2 (5 bases). The CDR3 is 13 residues long. Germline V gene sequence: CDR1 MNHNS, CDR2 SASEGT. Trimming removed 6 bases from V and 4 bases from J, with 13 bases in between. CDR3 sequence reads: CASSYPRGYEQYF. The CDR3 DNA follows: TGTGCCAGCAGCTACCCGCGCGGGTACGAGCAGTACTTC.

The chain has TRBV7-6 and TRBJ1-4, with a possible D match to TRBD1 (6 bases). Trimming removed 4 bases from V and 7 bases from J, with 22 bases in between. The CDR3 has 17 residues. CDR1 and CDR2 from the germline V gene are SGHVS and FNYEAQ. This CDR3 reads CASSSDEQGKETEKLFF. DNA for the CDR3: TGTGCCAGCAGCTCGGACGAACAGGGTAAGGAGACTGAAAAACTGTTTTTT.

This chain joins TRBV9 and TRBJ2-1; possible D gene TRBD2, 6 bases. This CDR3 is built from 14 residues. Trimming removed 3 bases at V and 7 bases at J, with 14 bases between. The germline CDR1 and CDR2 sequences are SGDLS and YYNGEE. As DNA, the CDR3 is TGTGCCAGCAGCGCCGGGGGTACGGCTAATGAGCAGTTCTTC. Translation gives CASSAGGTANEQFF. The variable domain in full, completed from reference TRBV9 and TRBJ2-1, reads DSGVTQTPKHLITATGQRVTLRCSPRSGDLSVYWYQQSLDQGLQFLIQYYNGEERAKGNILERFSAQQFPDLHSELNLSSLELGDSALYFCASSAGGTANEQFFGPGTRLTVL.

The chain has TRBV28 and TRBJ2-7, with TRBD2 matching over 9 bases. CDR3 length equals 15 residues. With 3 bases clipped from V and 0 bases from J, the junction kept 3 bases outside the gene matches. From germline, CDR1 is MDHEN and CDR2 SYDVKM. The CDR3 sequence: CASSLGAGGSYEQYF. In DNA, the CDR3 is TGTGCCAGCAGTTTGGGAGCGGGAGGCTCCTACGAGCAGTACTTC. The full variable domain, with the rest looked up from reference TRBV28 and TRBJ2-7, is DVKVTQSSRYLVKRTGEKVFLECVQDMDHENMFWYRQDPGLGLRLIYFSYDVKMKEKGDIPEGYSVSREKKERFSLILESASTNQTSMYLCASSLGAGGSYEQYFGPGTRLTVT.

The chain joins TRBV7-2 to TRBJ1-1; the D gene is possibly TRBD1 (5 bases). The V and J ends lost 5 bases and 5 bases respectively, with 15 bases between them. The CDR3 is 14 residues long. CDR1 is SGHTA, CDR2 FQGNSA, per germline. The CDR3 DNA reads as TGTGCCAGCAGCACCACCCCAGGGAGGACTGAAGCTTTCTTT. This codes for CASSTTPGRTEAFF.